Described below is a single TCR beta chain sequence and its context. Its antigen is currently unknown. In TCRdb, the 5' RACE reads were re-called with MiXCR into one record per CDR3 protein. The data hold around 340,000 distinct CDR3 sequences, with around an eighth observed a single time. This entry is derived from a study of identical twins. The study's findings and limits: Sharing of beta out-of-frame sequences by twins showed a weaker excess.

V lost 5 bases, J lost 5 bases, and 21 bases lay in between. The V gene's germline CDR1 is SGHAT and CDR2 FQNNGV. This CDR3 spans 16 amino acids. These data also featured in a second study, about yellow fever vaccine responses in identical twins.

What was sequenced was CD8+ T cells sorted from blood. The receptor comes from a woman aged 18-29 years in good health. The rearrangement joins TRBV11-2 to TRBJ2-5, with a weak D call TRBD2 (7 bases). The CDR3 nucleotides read TGTGCCAGCAGCCCAACCCTCAGGGGACTACTCGAGACCCAGTACTTC. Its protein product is CASSPTLRGLLETQYF.